This T cell receptor beta chain was sequenced during a study of blood T cell repertoires in COVID-19. Measured with immunoSEQ multiplex PCR; TCRdb has only the in-frame clones, and not every one. Among some 80,000 clones listed, 88% were seen once. The length of the CDR3 is 14 residues. CDR1 and CDR2 from the germline V gene are MNHNS and SASEGT. Trimming cost V 1 base and J 8 bases, with 11 bases left between them. V gene TRBV6-1 combines with J gene TRBJ1-4; D uncertain. This clonotype originated in a human donor in a cohort sampled during active COVID-19. The sample taken for sequencing was peripheral blood. CDR3 nucleotide sequence: TGTGCCAGCAGTGAAGTCCGCCGTGGCGAAAAACTGTTTTTT. The encoded protein is CASSEVRRGEKLFF.